The rows below give T cell receptor beta chains drawn from one sample of a study of regulatory T cells in long-lasting Graves disease. TCRdb redid the calling of the multiplex PCR reads with MiXCR, one entry per CDR3 protein. This table has around 450,000 distinct CDR3 sequences, roughly 16% appearing once. The same data also went into a second study, on T cells in Graves' hyperthyroidism and ophthalmopathy.

Sequencing used peripheral blood mononuclear cells (PBMCs), obtained at new diagnosis, from a patient treated with antithyroid drugs. All receptors come from a middle-aged man with Graves disease. The CDR3 runs from the conserved cysteine through the conserved F or W. The order of the fields is clone size, CDR3 length, V gene, J gene, D gene, CDR3 DNA, CDR3 protein. D genes are given only for firm matches. Expanded clones get a size class; other rows say once, few or many, or leave the size out.

many	16	TRBV7-9	TRBJ2-1	TRBD1	TGTGCCAGCAGCCCCCGCGGGACAGGAGACTACAATGAGCAGTTCTTC	CASSPRGTGDYNEQFF
many	13	TRBV12-3/TRBV12-4	TRBJ1-1	NA	TGTGCCAGCAGTTTCGGACGGTACACTGAAGCTTTCTTT	CASSFGRYTEAFF
many	15	TRBV3-1	TRBJ2-3	NA	TGTGCCAGCAGCCAAGGACGGACGGGAGCAGATACGCAGTATTTT	CASSQGRTGADTQYF
many	11	TRBV18	TRBJ1-4	NA	TGTGCCAGCTCCTCCAATGAAAAACTGTTTTTT	CASSSNEKLFF
NA	15	TRBV30	TRBJ2-1	TRBD2	TGTGCCTGGAGTGTACAGGGACTAGCGGGGGAACCGCAGTTCTTC	CAWSVQGLAGEPQFF
many	15	TRBV12-3/TRBV12-4	TRBJ1-1	NA	TGTGCCAGCAGTTCCCCTGGCGGTTGGGGCACTGAAGCTTTCTTT	CASSSPGGWGTEAFF
many	12	TRBV30	TRBJ2-1	NA	TGTGCCTGGAGTGTACAGGCGGGCGAGCAGTTCTTC	CAWSVQAGEQFF
NA	13	TRBV10-2	TRBJ1-4	TRBD1	TGCGCCACCGAGGGGGCAGGGGATGAAAAACTGTTTTTT	CATEGAGDEKLFF
many	12	TRBV28	TRBJ1-2	NA	TGTGCCAGCAGTTTGCAGGGCTACGGCTACACCTTC	CASSLQGYGYTF
NA	14	TRBV6-2/TRBV6-3	TRBJ1-1	NA	TGTGCCAGCAGTTACTCTAACATCCGCACTGAAGCTTTCTTT	CASSYSNIRTEAFF
many	15	TRBV24-1	TRBJ1-1	NA	TGTGCCACGCAGTCGTCGGCGGGGCTGGGAACTGAAGCTTTCTTT	CATQSSAGLGTEAFF
NA	15	TRBV24-1	TRBJ2-2	TRBD1	TGTGCCACCGGACAGGAACCTTTGAATACCGGGGAGCTGTTTTTT	CATGQEPLNTGELFF
many	14	TRBV7-6	TRBJ2-2	NA	TGTGCCAGCAGCCCGGACTTAAACACCGGGGAGCTGTTTTTT	CASSPDLNTGELFF
many	17	TRBV20-1	TRBJ2-1	NA	TGCAGTGCAATGAAACCGGGACTACAAAAGGGGGGAAATGAGCAGTTCTTC	CSAMKPGLQKGGNEQFF
NA	16	TRBV6-1	TRBJ2-5	TRBD1	TGTGCCAGCAGTGAAAAGGGGACAGCCCTTCAAGAGACCCAGTACTTC	CASSEKGTALQETQYF
NA	14	TRBV3-1	TRBJ2-7	NA	TGTGCCAGCAGCTTACGTGGGGCGCGGTACGAGCAGTACTTC	CASSLRGARYEQYF
many	15	TRBV7-9	TRBJ2-1	NA	TGTGCCAGCAGCTTAGGCCCAGCGACCGTATTATGGCAGTTCTTC	CASSLGPATVLWQFF
few	14	TRBV10-3	TRBJ1-2	NA	TGTGCCATCAGTGAGTCCATGGGGGCCTATGGCTACACCTTC	CAISESMGAYGYTF
many	12	TRBV2	TRBJ1-1	NA	TGTGCCAGCAGTGTCACTGGGGCTGGGGCTTTCTTT	CASSVTGAGAFF
few	16	TRBV24-1	TRBJ1-5	TRBD1	TGTGCCACCAGTGACCCCGGACAGGCCTTCAATCAGCCCCAGCATTTT	CATSDPGQAFNQPQHF
many	13	TRBV27	TRBJ1-6	NA	TGTGCCAGCAGTCTCGGGCCCAATTCACCCCTCCACTTT	CASSLGPNSPLHF
few	15	TRBV7-9	TRBJ1-2	TRBD1	TGTGCCAGCAGCTCCTCAGGGGGTTCGAACTATGGCTACACCTTC	CASSSSGGSNYGYTF
many	17	TRBV20-1	TRBJ2-7	TRBD2	TGCAGCGCTAGGTCTTTACTAGCGGCAAGATCTTCCTACGAGCAGTACTTC	CSARSLLAARSSYEQYF
NA	15	TRBV5-5	TRBJ2-2	NA	TGTGCCAGCAGCTTGGACGGGACCCCCCTCGGGGAGCTGTTTTTT	CASSLDGTPLGELFF
once	13	TRBV20-1	TRBJ1-6	NA	TGCAGTGCTAGGGCAGGGTCAGATTCACCCCTCCACTTT	CSARAGSDSPLHF
few	13	TRBV10-3	TRBJ1-2	NA	TGTGCCATCAGTGCGGACCAAAGCCATGGCTACACCTTC	CAISADQSHGYTF
many	12	TRBV30	TRBJ1-2	TRBD1	TGTGCCTGGAGTGCAGGGGGGGATGGCTACACCTTC	CAWSAGGDGYTF
many	15	TRBV12-3/TRBV12-4	TRBJ2-1	NA	TGTGCCAGCAGGGGGGGGCGGGGTTCCTACAATGAGCAGTTCTTC	CASRGGRGSYNEQFF
NA	20	TRBV28	TRBJ2-1	TRBD2	TGTGCCAGCAGTTTAGAACCAGCGGGAGTGGGGTCAGGGCGCTACAATGAGCAGTTCTTC	CASSLEPAGVGSGRYNEQFF
few	10	TRBV12-5	TRBJ1-2	NA	TGTGCTAGTGGAGATGATGGCTACACCTTC	CASGDDGYTF
many	15	TRBV6-2/TRBV6-3	TRBJ2-7	TRBD2	TGTGCCAGCAGTTACCTCGGTAGAGCGGGACACGAGCAGTACTTC	CASSYLGRAGHEQYF
many	16	TRBV3-1	TRBJ2-5	NA	TGTGCCAGCAGCCAAGACTCCGGGTGGAGGGGAGAGACCCAGTACTTC	CASSQDSGWRGETQYF
many	15	TRBV6-1	TRBJ1-6	NA	TGTGCCAGCAGTGAATGGCGGGCCGACAATTCACCCCTCCACTTT	CASSEWRADNSPLHF
many	13	TRBV30	TRBJ2-7	TRBD1	TGTGCCTGGAGTCCGGGACAGTCCTACGAGCAGTACTTC	CAWSPGQSYEQYF
many	15	TRBV12-3/TRBV12-4	TRBJ2-1	NA	TGTGCCAGCAGACGAACTGGACCTGCACTCAATGAGCAGTTCTTC	CASRRTGPALNEQFF
many	13	TRBV18	TRBJ2-4	NA	TGTGCCAGCTCGCCGAACAGGGAGGACATTCAGTACTTC	CASSPNREDIQYF
NA	15	TRBV20-1	TRBJ2-2	NA	TGCAGTGCTAAGCGGAGTCGGGGGCAGGCCGGGGAGCTGTTTTTT	CSAKRSRGQAGELFF
many	15	TRBV3-1	TRBJ1-2	NA	TGTGCCAGCAGCCAGGCTCTGGGAATAGGCTATGGCTACACCTTC	CASSQALGIGYGYTF
many	14	TRBV18	TRBJ1-2	TRBD1	TGTGCCAGCTCACGACTCGGGACAGCGGACGGCTACACCTTC	CASSRLGTADGYTF
many	17	TRBV28	TRBJ2-7	TRBD1	TGTGCCAGCAGTCCAAGAACGAGCCGGACAGGGCCTCGCGAGCAGTACTTC	CASSPRTSRTGPREQYF
many	16	TRBV7-2	TRBJ2-7	TRBD2	TGTGCCAGCAGCTTAGTTGGGACTAGCGGGTACTACGAGCAGTACTTC	CASSLVGTSGYYEQYF
many	13	TRBV20-1	TRBJ2-1	TRBD2	TGCAGTGGAGCGGGAGAAACCTACAATGAGCAGTTCTTC	CSGAGETYNEQFF
many	12	TRBV11-2	TRBJ2-7	NA	TGTGCCAGCATCTCGGGTTCCTACGAGCAGTACTTC	CASISGSYEQYF
many	15	TRBV20-1	TRBJ1-5	NA	TGCAGTGCTCGAGTTTTATCTAATAGCAATCAGCCCCAGCATTTT	CSARVLSNSNQPQHF
many	15	TRBV18	TRBJ2-7	NA	TGTGCCAGCTCACCACCAGGACCTCCCCCCTACGAGCAGTACTTC	CASSPPGPPPYEQYF
many	15	TRBV3-1	TRBJ1-2	NA	TGTGCCAGCAGCCACAGAGGGGGGGGTACCTATGGCTACACCTTC	CASSHRGGGTYGYTF
many	13	TRBV29-1	TRBJ2-7	TRBD1	TGCAGCGTTGAGGGCAGGGGGCAGGGCGAGCAGTACTTC	CSVEGRGQGEQYF
few	15	TRBV5-1	TRBJ2-5	TRBD2	TGCGCCAGCAGCTTGGGAGCGGGAGGGCGAGAGACCCAGTACTTC	CASSLGAGGRETQYF
many	14	TRBV28	TRBJ1-5	NA	TGTGCCAGCAGTTTGCCCTTTCCCAGTCAGCCCCAGCATTTT	CASSLPFPSQPQHF
NA	14	TRBV27	TRBJ2-7	NA	TGTGCCAGCAGTTACGGTCTGCGGGTGGGCGAGCAGTACTTC	CASSYGLRVGEQYF
many	22	TRBV6-5	TRBJ2-1	TRBD1	TGTGCCAGCAGTTACTCGCCAGGGACAGTGGCCGGCACGCGGAGCTCCTACAATGAGCAGTTCTTC	CASSYSPGTVAGTRSSYNEQFF
many	14	TRBV28	TRBJ2-5	TRBD1	TGTGCCAGCAGACCGGGACAGCTAAAAGAGACCCAGTACTTC	CASRPGQLKETQYF
NA	15	TRBV6-1	TRBJ2-7	NA	TGTGCCAGCCTCTCCCCCACCAGAGTTAAGTACGAGCAGTACTTC	CASLSPTRVKYEQYF
few	16	TRBV20-1	TRBJ2-2	TRBD2	TGCAGTGCTAGGGCCCGACTAGCGGTCCACACCGGGGAGCTGTTTTTT	CSARARLAVHTGELFF